Listed below are T cell receptor beta chains from one sample, sequenced in a study of T cells in tuberculosis. Assay used: immunoSEQ multiplex PCR; TCRdb lists only in-frame clones, some missing. The sample consists of around 45,000 clones, 94% of them appearing once. Sequencing used PBMCs. Source of these receptors: a donor aged 10-35 years with latent tuberculosis or without tuberculosis infection. Some clones in this sample may be carry-over from other donors' samples. The CDR3 runs from the conserved cysteine through the conserved F or W. Each record gives: D gene, V gene, CDR3 protein. A D gene is named only where the DNA matches it firmly.

.,TRBV7-2,CASSSSFLADFTDTQYF
TRBD2,TRBV28,CASTVGGNEQYF
.,TRBV7-3,CASSSKGSTDTQYF
TRBD1,TRBV10-3,CAISEGRGITEAFF
TRBD1,TRBV7-2,CASASGRGTGVGFEQFF
.,TRBV4-1,CASSQPLTGSGYTF
TRBD1,TRBV15,CATSRGDSWNTEAFF
.,TRBV11-2,CASQTDSLVYEQYF
TRBD2,TRBV10-3,CAISSGTSGYEQYF
TRBD2,TRBV5-4,CASSFSGTSLQTQYF
TRBD1,TRBV7-3,CASSLRQGDEQFF
TRBD1,TRBV19,CASSIQTGGYEQYF
.,TRBV2,CASSEGQRFYGYTF
.,TRBV5-5,CASSPTRRETINGYTF
TRBD1,TRBV15,CATSRVDRAYEQYF
TRBD1,TRBV18,CASSPSGTDNEQFF
.,TRBV7-2,CASSLAFQEFF
.,TRBV28,CASTLTGPPRYQPQHF
TRBD2,TRBV2,CASSVLGLAVSSTDTQYF
.,TRBV14,CASSQGVGQLKNIQYF
TRBD2,TRBV4-2,CASSQVRLAGGFDTGELFF
TRBD2,TRBV7-8,CASSLGTSGSYNEQFF
TRBD2,TRBV9,CASSVDSGSMYNEQFF
TRBD1,TRBV7-2,CASSPGGLLGDTQYF
.,TRBV10-2,CASSDVTHNYGYTF
TRBD2,TRBV7-8,CASSLATSGTAYEQYF
.,TRBV7-6,CASSPSMRGEKLFF
.,TRBV29-1,CSAEGRVNTEAFF
TRBD1,TRBV5-1,CASSLPGQGEFNEQFF
.,TRBV5-1,CASSPRGSGNTIYF
TRBD1,TRBV30,CAWEAGTVDPEAFF
.,TRBV28,CASSAPGNHNEKLFF
.,TRBV7-2,CASSYRANTGELFF
.,TRBV6-1,CASSGGRRWTGELFF
TRBD2,TRBV29-1,CSVRREGQETQYF
TRBD2,TRBV6-6,CASSYAGTSGNHQFF
.,TRBV5-1,CASSHPTGPSHEQYF
TRBD1,TRBV19,CASSTGTGLSREQYF
.,TRBV28,CASSTLAYYEQYF
TRBD1,TRBV11-3,CASSPEDRTNEQFF
TRBD2,TRBV9,CASSDSGKGYTQYF
TRBD2,TRBV5-1,CASSSDLLAGVGAGELFF
TRBD2,TRBV30,CAWSEGGPGTGELFF
.,TRBV27,CASSSPGLAKNIQYF
TRBD1,TRBV28,CASSAVDRGLYEQYF
TRBD1,TRBV5-1,CASSLGQTYGYTF
.,TRBV12-5,CASGLGQLNQPQHF
.,TRBV6-1,CASSGRAGRPYSNQPQHF